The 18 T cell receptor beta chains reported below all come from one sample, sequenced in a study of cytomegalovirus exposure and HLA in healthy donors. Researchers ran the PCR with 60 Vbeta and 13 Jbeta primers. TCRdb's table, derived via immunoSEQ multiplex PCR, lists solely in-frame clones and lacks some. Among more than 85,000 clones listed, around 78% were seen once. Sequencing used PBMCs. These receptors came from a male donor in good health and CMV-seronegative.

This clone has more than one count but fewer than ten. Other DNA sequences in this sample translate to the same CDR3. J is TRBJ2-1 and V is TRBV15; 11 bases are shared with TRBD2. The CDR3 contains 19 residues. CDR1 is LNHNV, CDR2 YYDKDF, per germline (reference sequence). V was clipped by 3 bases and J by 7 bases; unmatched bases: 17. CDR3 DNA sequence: TGTGCCACCAGCAGTGTCCCGTCCATACTAGCGGGAGAAATAAATGAGCAGTTCTTC. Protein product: CATSSVPSILAGEINEQFF.

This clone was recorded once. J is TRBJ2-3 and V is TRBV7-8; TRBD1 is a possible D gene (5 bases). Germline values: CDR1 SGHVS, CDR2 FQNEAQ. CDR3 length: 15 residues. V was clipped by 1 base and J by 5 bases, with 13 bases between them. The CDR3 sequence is CASSLVARVGDTQYF. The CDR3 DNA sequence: TGTGCCAGCAGCTTAGTTGCCAGGGTTGGAGATACGCAGTATTTT.

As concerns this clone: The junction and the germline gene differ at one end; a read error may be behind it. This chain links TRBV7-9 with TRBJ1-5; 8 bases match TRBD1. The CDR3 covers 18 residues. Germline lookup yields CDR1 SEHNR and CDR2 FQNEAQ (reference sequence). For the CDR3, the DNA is TGTTCCAGCAGCTTGGAGCCCCGTGGACAGGGATTCAATCAGCCCCAGCATTTT. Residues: CSSSLEPRGQGFNQPQHF.

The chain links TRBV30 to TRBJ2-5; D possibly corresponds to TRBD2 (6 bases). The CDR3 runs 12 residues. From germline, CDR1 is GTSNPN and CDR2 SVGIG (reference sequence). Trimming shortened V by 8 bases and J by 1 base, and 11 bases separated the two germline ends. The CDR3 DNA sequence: TGTGCCGGGGAGGTGGGCCAAGAGACCCAGTACTTC. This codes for CAGEVGQETQYF.

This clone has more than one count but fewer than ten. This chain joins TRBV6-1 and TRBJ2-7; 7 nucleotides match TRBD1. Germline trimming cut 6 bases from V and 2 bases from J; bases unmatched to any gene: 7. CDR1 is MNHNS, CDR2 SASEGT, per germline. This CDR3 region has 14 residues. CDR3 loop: CASRYRQGAYEQYF. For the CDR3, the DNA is TGTGCCAGCAGGTATCGGCAGGGGGCCTACGAGCAGTACTTC.

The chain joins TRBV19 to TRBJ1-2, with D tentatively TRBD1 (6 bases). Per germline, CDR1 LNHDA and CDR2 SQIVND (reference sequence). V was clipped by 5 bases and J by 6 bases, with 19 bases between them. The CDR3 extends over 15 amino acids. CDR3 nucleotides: TGTGCCAGTAGTGCCCCTTTAACAGGGTCGCATGGCTACACCTTC. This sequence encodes CASSAPLTGSHGYTF.

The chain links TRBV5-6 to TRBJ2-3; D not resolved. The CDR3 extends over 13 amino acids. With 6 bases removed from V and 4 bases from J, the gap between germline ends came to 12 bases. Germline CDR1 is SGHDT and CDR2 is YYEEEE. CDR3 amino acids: CASTLVGSDTQYF. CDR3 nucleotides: TGTGCCAGCACCCTGGTCGGGTCAGATACGCAGTATTTT.

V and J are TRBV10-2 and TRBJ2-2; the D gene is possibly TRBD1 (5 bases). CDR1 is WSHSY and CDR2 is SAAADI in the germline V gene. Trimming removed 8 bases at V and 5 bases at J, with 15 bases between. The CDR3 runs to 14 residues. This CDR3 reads CASFGRAITGELFF. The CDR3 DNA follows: TGCGCCAGCTTCGGCAGGGCAATAACCGGGGAGCTGTTTTTT.

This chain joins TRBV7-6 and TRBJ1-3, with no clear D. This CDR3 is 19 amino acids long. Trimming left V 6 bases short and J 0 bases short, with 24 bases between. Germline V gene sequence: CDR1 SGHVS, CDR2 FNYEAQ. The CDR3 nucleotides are TGTGCCAGCAGAATGGAGATATACGGTCCGGGGAACTCTGGAAACACCATATATTTT. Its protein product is CASRMEIYGPGNSGNTIYF.

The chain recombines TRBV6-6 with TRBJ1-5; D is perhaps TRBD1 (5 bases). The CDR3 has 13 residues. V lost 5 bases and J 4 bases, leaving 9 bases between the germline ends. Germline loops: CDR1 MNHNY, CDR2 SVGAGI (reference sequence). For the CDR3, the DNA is TGTGCCAGCAGTATGGGGCTAAATCAGCCCCAGCATTTT. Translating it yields CASSMGLNQPQHF.

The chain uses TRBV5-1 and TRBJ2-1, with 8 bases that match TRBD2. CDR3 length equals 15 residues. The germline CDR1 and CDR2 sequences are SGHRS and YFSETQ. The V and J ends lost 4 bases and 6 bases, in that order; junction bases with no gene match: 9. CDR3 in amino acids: CASSPSGTSINEQFF. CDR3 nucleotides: TGCGCCAGCAGCCCATCCGGGACTAGTATCAATGAGCAGTTCTTC.

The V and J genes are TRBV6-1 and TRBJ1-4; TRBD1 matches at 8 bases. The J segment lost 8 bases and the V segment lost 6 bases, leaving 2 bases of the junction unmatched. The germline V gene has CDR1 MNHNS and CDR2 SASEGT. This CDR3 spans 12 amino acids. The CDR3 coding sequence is TGTGCCAGCAGAGGGACAGGAGAAAAACTGTTTTTT. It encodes CASRGTGEKLFF.

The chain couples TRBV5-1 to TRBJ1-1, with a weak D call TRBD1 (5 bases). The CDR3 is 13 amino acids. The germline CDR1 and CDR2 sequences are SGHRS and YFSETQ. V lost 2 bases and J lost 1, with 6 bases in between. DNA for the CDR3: TGCGCCAGCAGCTTCGACAGGAACACTGAAGCTTTCTTT. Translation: CASSFDRNTEAFF.

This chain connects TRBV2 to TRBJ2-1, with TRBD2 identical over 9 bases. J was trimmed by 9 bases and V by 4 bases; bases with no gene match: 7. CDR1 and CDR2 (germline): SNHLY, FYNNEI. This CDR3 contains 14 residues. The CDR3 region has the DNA TGTGCCAGCAGTGGGGGAGCGGGAGGCTCTGAGCAGTTCTTC. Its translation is CASSGGAGGSEQFF.

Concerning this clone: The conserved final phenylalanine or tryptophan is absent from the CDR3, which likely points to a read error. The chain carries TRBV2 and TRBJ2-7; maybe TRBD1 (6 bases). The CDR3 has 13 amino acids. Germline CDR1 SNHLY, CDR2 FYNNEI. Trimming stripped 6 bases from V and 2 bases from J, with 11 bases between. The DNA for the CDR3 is TGTGCCAGCAGGGGGGACACAGCCTACGAGCAGTACCTC. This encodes CASRGDTAYEQYL.

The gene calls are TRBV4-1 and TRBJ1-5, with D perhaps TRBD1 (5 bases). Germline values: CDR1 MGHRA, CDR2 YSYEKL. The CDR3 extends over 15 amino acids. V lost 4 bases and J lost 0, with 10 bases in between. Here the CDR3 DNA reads TGCGCCAGCAGCCGGTTAACAGGTAGCAATCAGCCCCAGCATTTT. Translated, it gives CASSRLTGSNQPQHF.

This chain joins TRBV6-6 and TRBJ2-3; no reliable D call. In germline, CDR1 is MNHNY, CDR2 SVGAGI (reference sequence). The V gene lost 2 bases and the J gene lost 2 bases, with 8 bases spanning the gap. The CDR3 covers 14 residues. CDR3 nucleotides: TGTGCCAGCAGTTACAACTTCTACACAGATACGCAGTATTTT. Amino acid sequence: CASSYNFYTDTQYF.

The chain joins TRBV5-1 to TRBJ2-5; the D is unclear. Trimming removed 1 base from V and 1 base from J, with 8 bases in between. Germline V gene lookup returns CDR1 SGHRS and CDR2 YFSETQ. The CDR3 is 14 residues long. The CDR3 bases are TGCGCCAGCAGCTTGAACGCGGTCCAAGAGACCCAGTACTTC. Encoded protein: CASSLNAVQETQYF.